This T cell receptor (beta chain) originates from a study of OX40 agonist ivuxolimab in advanced cancers. There are 15 residues in the CDR3. The junction had 9 bases not matched to a gene; V was cut back by 4 bases and J by 6 bases. Germline V CDR1 and CDR2: SEHNR, FQNEAQ (reference sequence). This clone was detected only a few times. Some clones are missing from TCRdb's copy, which holds only in-frame ones; the method was immunoSEQ multiplex PCR. The sample yields approximately 24,000 clones, roughly 71% seen once. Sequences were derived from CD4+ or CD8+ T cells sorted from blood, sampled in a trial of the OX40 agonist ivuxolimab. The TCR sequence derives from an adult with an advanced solid tumor such as melanoma, head and neck, liver or kidney cancer. The J gene is TRBJ2-1, the V gene TRBV7-9; 7 nucleotides align to TRBD2. The CDR3 spells CASSSSLADFNEQFF. In DNA form, the CDR3 reads TGTGCCAGCAGCTCCTCCCTAGCGGACTTCAATGAGCAGTTCTTC.